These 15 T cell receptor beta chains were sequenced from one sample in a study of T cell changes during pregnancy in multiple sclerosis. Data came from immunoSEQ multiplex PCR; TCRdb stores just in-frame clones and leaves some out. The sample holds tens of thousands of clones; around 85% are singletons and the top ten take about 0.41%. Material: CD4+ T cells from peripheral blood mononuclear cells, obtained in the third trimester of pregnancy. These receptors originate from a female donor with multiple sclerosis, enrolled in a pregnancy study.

CDR3 sequence (DNA): TGTGCAACCGACAGCAATAGCAATCAGCCCCAGCATTTT. Translated, it gives CATDSNSNQPQHF. The rearrangement links TRBV30 to TRBJ1-5, with a weak D call TRBD1 (5 bases). The germline gives CDR1 GTSNPN, CDR2 SVGIG (reference sequence). This CDR3 spans 13 amino acids.

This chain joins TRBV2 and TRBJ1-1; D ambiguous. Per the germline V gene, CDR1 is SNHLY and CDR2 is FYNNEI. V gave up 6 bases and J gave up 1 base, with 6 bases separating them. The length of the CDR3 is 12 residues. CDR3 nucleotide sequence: TGTGCCAGCAGGGGAGCGAACACTGAAGCTTTCTTT. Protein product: CASRGANTEAFF.

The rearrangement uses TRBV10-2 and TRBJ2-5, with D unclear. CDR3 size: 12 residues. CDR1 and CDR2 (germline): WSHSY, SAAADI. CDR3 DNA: TGCGCTCCTGCTGGCAGCCAAGAGACCCAGTACTTC. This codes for CAPAGSQETQYF.

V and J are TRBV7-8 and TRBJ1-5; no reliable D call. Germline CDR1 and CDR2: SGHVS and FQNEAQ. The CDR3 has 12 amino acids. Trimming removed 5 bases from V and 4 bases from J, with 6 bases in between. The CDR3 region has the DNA TGTGCCAGCAGCAATCAGAATCAGCCCCAGCATTTT. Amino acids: CASSNQNQPQHF.

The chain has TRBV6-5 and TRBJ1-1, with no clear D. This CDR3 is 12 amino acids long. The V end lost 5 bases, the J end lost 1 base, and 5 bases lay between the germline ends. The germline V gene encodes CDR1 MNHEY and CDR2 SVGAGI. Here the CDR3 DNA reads TGTGCCAGCAGTCCAGGGAACACTGAAGCTTTCTTT. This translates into CASSPGNTEAFF.

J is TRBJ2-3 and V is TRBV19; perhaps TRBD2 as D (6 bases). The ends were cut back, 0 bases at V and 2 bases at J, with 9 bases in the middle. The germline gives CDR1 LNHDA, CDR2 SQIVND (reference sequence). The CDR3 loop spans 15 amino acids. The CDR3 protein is CASSIEPGVTDTQYF. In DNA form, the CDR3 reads TGTGCCAGTAGTATAGAGCCGGGGGTCACAGATACGCAGTATTTT.

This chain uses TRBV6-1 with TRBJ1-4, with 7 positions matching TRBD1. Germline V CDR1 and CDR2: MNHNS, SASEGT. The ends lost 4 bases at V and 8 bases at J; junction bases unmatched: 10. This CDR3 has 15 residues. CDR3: CASSGQGRPREKLFF. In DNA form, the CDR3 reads TGTGCCAGCAGTGGACAGGGACGTCCAAGAGAAAAACTGTTTTTT.

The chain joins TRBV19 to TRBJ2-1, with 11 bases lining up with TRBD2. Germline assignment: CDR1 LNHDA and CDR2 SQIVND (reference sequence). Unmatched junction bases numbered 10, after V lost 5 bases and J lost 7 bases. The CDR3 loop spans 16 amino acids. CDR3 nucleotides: TGTGCCAGTAGTGAGATAGCGGGGGGGCCCAGGAATGAGCAGTTCTTC. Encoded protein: CASSEIAGGPRNEQFF.

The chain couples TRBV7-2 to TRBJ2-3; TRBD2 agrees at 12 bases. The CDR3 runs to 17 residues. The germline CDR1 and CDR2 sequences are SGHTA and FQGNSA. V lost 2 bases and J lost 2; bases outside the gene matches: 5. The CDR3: CASSLTSGGSVTDTQYF. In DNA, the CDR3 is TGTGCCAGCAGCTTAACTAGCGGGGGGTCCGTCACAGATACGCAGTATTTT.

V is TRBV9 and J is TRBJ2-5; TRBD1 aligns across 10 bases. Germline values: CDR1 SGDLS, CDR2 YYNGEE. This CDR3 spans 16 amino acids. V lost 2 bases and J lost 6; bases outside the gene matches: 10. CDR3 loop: CASSVTGQGDIKTQYF. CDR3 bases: TGTGCCAGCAGCGTGACAGGACAGGGGGATATAAAGACCCAGTACTTC.

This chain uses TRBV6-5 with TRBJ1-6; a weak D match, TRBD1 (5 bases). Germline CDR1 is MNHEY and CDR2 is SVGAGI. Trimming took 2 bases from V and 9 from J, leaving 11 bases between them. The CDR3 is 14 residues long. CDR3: CASSYNSGVSPLHF. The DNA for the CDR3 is TGTGCCAGCAGTTACAATTCGGGGGTTTCACCCCTCCACTTT.

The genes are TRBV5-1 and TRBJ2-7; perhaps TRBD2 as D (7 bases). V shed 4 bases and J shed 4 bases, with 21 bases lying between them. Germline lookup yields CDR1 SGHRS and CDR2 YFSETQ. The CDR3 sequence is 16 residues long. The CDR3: CASSQIGGGGDYEQYF. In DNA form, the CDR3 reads TGCGCCAGCAGCCAAATAGGGGGGGGCGGTGATTACGAGCAGTACTTC.

The CDR3 is CASSRIQGVNTEAFF. The CDR3 nucleotides read TGCGCCAGCAGCCGTATACAGGGGGTAAACACTGAAGCTTTCTTT. The chain recombines TRBV5-1 with TRBJ1-1; 8 positions agree with TRBD1. Germline-derived CDR1 and CDR2 are SGHRS and YFSETQ. This CDR3 is 15 amino acids long. V shed 4 bases and J 2 bases; nucleotides not matched to a gene: 7. Based on the CDR3 plus reference TRBV5-1 and TRBJ1-1, the full variable domain is KAGVTQTPRYLIKTRGQQVTLSCSPISGHRSVSWYQQTPGQGLQFLFEYFSETQRNKGNFPGRFSGRQFSNSRSEMNVSTLELGDSALYLCASSRIQGVNTEAFFGQGTRLTVV.

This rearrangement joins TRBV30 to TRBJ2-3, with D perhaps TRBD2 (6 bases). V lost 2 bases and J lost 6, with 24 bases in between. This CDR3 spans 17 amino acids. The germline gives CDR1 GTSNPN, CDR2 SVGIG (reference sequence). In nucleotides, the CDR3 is TGTGCCTGGAGTTCTCTGGGAGGCCAGGGAGTCACGGATACGCAGTATTTT. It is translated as CAWSSLGGQGVTDTQYF.

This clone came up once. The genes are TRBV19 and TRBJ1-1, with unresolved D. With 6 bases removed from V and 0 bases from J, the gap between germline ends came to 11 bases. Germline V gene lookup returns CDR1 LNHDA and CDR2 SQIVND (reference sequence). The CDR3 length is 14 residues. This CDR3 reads CASRSGGMNTEAFF. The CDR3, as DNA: TGTGCCAGTAGATCAGGAGGGATGAACACTGAAGCTTTCTTT.